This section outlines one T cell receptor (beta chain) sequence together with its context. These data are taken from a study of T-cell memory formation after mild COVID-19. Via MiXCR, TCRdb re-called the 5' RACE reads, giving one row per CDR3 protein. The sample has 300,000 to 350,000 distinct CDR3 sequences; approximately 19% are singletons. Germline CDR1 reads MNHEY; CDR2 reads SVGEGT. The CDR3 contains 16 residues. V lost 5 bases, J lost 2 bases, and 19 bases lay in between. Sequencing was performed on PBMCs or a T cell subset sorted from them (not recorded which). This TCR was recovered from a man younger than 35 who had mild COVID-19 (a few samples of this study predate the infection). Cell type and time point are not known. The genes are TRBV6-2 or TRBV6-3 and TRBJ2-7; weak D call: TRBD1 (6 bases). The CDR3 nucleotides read TGTGCCAGCAGTGACTACGAAATTACAGGGACCTACGAGCAGTACGTC. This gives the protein CASSDYEITGTYEQYV.